What follows are 10 T cell receptor beta chains derived from one specimen sequenced in a study of CD8+CD57+ T cells in acquired aplastic anemia. Template material for TCR beta VDJ and CDR3 profiling consisted of genomic DNA. One entry per CDR3 protein results from TCRdb running MiXCR on the reads. The data show 200,000 to 250,000 distinct CDR3 sequences, 60% to 80% seen once. Sequenced patients had shown CD8+CD57+ cell expansion by flow cytometry. The sample comprised sorted CD4+, CD8+, or CD8+CD57+ T cells (not recorded which) from PBMCs. All receptors come from a human donor with aplastic anemia.

Remarks on this clonotype: An end of the junction differs from the germline gene, which may be a read error. This chain uses TRBV7-9 with TRBJ1-1; maybe TRBD1 (5 bases). The CDR3 runs 13 residues. The germline CDR1 and CDR2 sequences are SEHNR and FQNEAQ (reference sequence). In DNA form, the CDR3 reads TGTGCCAGCAGCTCGCAGGGTCTTTCGGAAGCGTTCTTT. Translated, it gives CASSSQGLSEAFF. Full variable domain (remainder filled in from reference TRBV7-9 and TRBJ1-1): DTGVSQNPRHKITKRGQNVTFRCDPISEHNRLYWYRQTLGQGPEFLTYFQNEAQLEKSRLLSDRFSAERPKGSFSTLEIQRTEQGDSAMYLCASSSQGLSEAFFGQGTRLTVV.

The chain employs TRBV19 and TRBJ1-5, with 7 positions matching TRBD1. There are 18 residues in the CDR3. CDR1 and CDR2 from the germline V gene are LNHDA and SQIVND (reference sequence). Unmatched junction bases numbered 17, after V lost 5 bases and J lost 4 bases. CDR3 sequence reads: CASSLSRTGRFRNQPQHF. CDR3 nucleotide sequence: TGTGCCAGTAGTCTTTCTAGGACAGGTCGGTTCAGGAATCAGCCCCAGCATTTT. The full variable domain, its missing parts supplied by reference TRBV19 and TRBJ1-5, is DGGITQSPKYLFRKEGQNVTLSCEQNLNHDAMYWYRQDPGQGLRLIYYSQIVNDFQKGDIAEGYSVSREKKESFPLTVTSAQKNPTAFYLCASSLSRTGRFRNQPQHFGDGTRLSIL.

The V call is TRBV9, the J call TRBJ2-6; a possible D gene is TRBD2 (7 bases). The CDR3 is 15 residues long. Germline values: CDR1 SGDLS, CDR2 YYNGEE. The V end lost 0 bases, the J end lost 9 bases, and 13 bases lay between the germline ends. The CDR3, as DNA: TGTGCCAGCAGCGTAGTTGGGGGGGCCGGCAACGTCCTGACTTTC. It codes for CASSVVGGAGNVLTF.

The chain uses TRBV7-9 and TRBJ1-4; possibly TRBD1 for D (5 bases). Deletions cut 0 bases from V and 7 bases from J, with 12 bases between. Germline V gives CDR1 SEHNR, CDR2 FQNEAQ (reference sequence). There are 15 residues in the CDR3. CDR3 coding DNA: TGTGCCAGCAGCTTAGCGGCAGGGCTTAGTGAAAAACTGTTTTTT. Its protein product is CASSLAAGLSEKLFF.

CDR3 DNA: TGCGCCAGCAGCTTGGCCCGACTGAGCCCTGAAGCTTTCTTT. The encoded protein is CASSLARLSPEAFF. This chain uses TRBV5-1 with TRBJ1-1; D not resolved. V shed 0 bases and J shed 6 bases, with 12 bases lying between them. Per germline, CDR1 SGHRS and CDR2 YFSETQ. The CDR3 runs 14 residues.

The V and J genes are TRBV9 and TRBJ2-5; TRBD1 matches at 9 bases. V lost 4 bases to trimming and J lost 2 bases; unmatched junction nucleotides: 9. Germline values: CDR1 SGDLS, CDR2 YYNGEE. CDR3 length: 16 amino acids. CDR3 DNA: TGTGCCAGCAGCATAACAGGGGGCTCAGAACAAGAGACCCAGTACTTC. Protein sequence: CASSITGGSEQETQYF.

The rearrangement joins TRBV10-2 to TRBJ2-1, with D tentatively TRBD2 (6 bases). With 0 bases removed from V and 3 bases from J, the gap between germline ends came to 12 bases. This CDR3 has 16 residues. Germline CDR1 and CDR2: WSHSY and SAAADI. The CDR3: CASSESTSGYYNEQFF. The CDR3 DNA sequence: TGCGCCAGCAGTGAGTCGACGAGCGGGTACTACAATGAGCAGTTCTTC.

The V call is TRBV5-1, the J call TRBJ2-2; 8 bases line up with TRBD1. CDR3 length equals 17 residues. V dropped 5 bases and J dropped 0; count of bases not matched to a gene: 9. The germline gives CDR1 SGHRS, CDR2 YFSETQ. The CDR3 loop reads CASRSGQGCANTGELFF. The CDR3 DNA reads as TGCGCCAGCAGGTCCGGACAGGGCTGTGCGAACACCGGGGAGCTGTTTTTT.

The J gene is TRBJ1-1, the V gene TRBV15; D unclear. Germline CDR1 and CDR2: LNHNV and YYDKDF (reference sequence). V was shortened by 0 bases and J by 10 bases, with 9 bases between the two germline ends. CDR3 size: 12 residues. The CDR3 sequence is CATSREGFGAFF. As DNA, the CDR3 is TGTGCCACCAGCAGAGAAGGGTTTGGAGCTTTCTTT. The whole variable domain, filled in from reference TRBV15 and TRBJ1-1, reads DAMVIQNPRYQVTQFGKPVTLSCSQTLNHNVMYWYQQKSSQAPKLLFHYYDKDFNNEADTPDNFQSRRPNTSFCFLDIRSPGLGDTAMYLCATSREGFGAFFGQGTRLTVV.

The CDR3 reads CASSLLEVDGYTF. CDR3 bases: TGTGCCAGCAGCTTGCTAGAGGTAGACGGCTACACCTTC. The chain links TRBV9 to TRBJ1-2, with D unresolved. This CDR3 is built from 13 residues. V lost 4 bases, J lost 8 bases, and 15 bases lay in between. Germline CDR1 is SGDLS and CDR2 is YYNGEE.